The 14 T cell receptor beta chains listed next were all sequenced from one sample in a study of CD8+ T cells in alopecia areata (dated by TCRdb to the late 2010s). According to the study, the label for this sample's time point signals: more than 3 weeks on oral tofacitinib. The meaning of the sample's treatment or condition label: oral pan-JAK inhibitor, 5-10 mg twice daily. Library construction relied on the immunoSEQ multiplex PCR assay. For TCR sequencing, RNA was extracted from every sample and reverse transcribed into cDNA to serve as template. Not all clones reach the TCRdb copy of this immuneACCESS table, which keeps in-frame sequences only. Checked studies attribute under half of the gap to unresolved V genes and leave the rest unexplained. This sample lists about 42,000 clones; about three fifths were detected once. Of the sample, 21% is held by the ten largest clones. The sample in question was CD8+ T cells sorted from blood, obtained at week 4, from a patient treated with tofacitinib. These receptors all come from a human donor with alopecia areata.

The chain combines TRBV30 with TRBJ2-2, with unresolved D. This CDR3 has 13 amino acids. Germline values: CDR1 GTSNPN, CDR2 SVGIG (reference sequence). V lost 4 bases, J lost 7 bases, and 13 bases lay in between. CDR3 nucleotides: TGTGCCTGGACCCCCGGACGGTTCGGGGAGCTGTTTTTT. Translation: CAWTPGRFGELFF.

This clone was observed a few times. The genes are TRBV5-6 and TRBJ1-2; D is undetermined. Germline CDR1 reads SGHDT; CDR2 reads YYEEEE. The germline V and J ends were trimmed by 0 bases and 13 bases, with 13 bases remaining between them. The CDR3 totals 12 residues. In nucleotides, the CDR3 is TGTGCCAGCAGCTTGGGCCGGTCATTTACCACCTTC. Protein product: CASSLGRSFTTF.

The genes are TRBV29-1 and TRBJ1-2, with D unclear. The germline V gene has CDR1 SQVTM and CDR2 ANQGSEA. There are 16 residues in the CDR3. V lost 2 bases to trimming and J lost 4 bases, with 20 bases between them. CDR3 amino acids: CSVESLGRRGSYGYTF. DNA of the CDR3: TGCAGCGTTGAAAGCCTTGGACGTCGGGGAAGCTATGGCTACACCTTC.

The rearrangement links TRBV4-2 to TRBJ1-1; D is uncertain. The CDR3 loop spans 15 amino acids. The ends were cut back, 0 bases at V and 0 bases at J, with 8 bases in the middle. Germline V gene lookup returns CDR1 LGHNA and CDR2 YNFKEQ. The CDR3 region is CASSQDSDLNTEAFF. Written as DNA, the CDR3 is TGTGCCAGCAGCCAAGATAGCGACTTGAACACTGAAGCTTTCTTT.

This rearrangement joins TRBV27 to TRBJ2-7; no clear D. The CDR3 sequence is 14 residues long. V was clipped by 5 bases and J by 5 bases, with 16 bases between them. Germline lookup yields CDR1 MNHEY and CDR2 SMNVEV (reference sequence). CDR3 bases: TGTGCCAGCAGTCGATATCAGGTCCTCCACGAGCAGTACTTC. It yields the protein CASSRYQVLHEQYF.

The chain combines TRBV29-1 with TRBJ1-2, with 7 bases identical to TRBD1. The length of the CDR3 is 13 residues. The V segment lost 6 bases and the J segment 2 bases; nucleotides outside the gene matches: 6. Per germline, CDR1 SQVTM and CDR2 ANQGSEA. DNA of the CDR3: TGCAGCGTCGAGGACAGGATCAACTATGGCTACACCTTC. It is translated as CSVEDRINYGYTF.

This clone was seen a few times. The V gene is TRBV13, the J gene TRBJ2-7, with 8 bases identical to TRBD1. The CDR3 runs 16 residues. Per germline, CDR1 PRHDT and CDR2 FYEKMQ (reference sequence). Losses at the gene ends were 5 bases for V and 2 bases for J; bases not matched to a gene: 11. The CDR3 sequence: CASSQRAGQAAYEQYF. CDR3 in DNA: TGTGCCAGCAGCCAACGGGCGGGACAGGCAGCCTACGAGCAGTACTTC.

The genes are TRBV7-9 and TRBJ1-2; D perhaps matches TRBD1 (6 bases). The CDR3 runs 15 residues. Trimming shortened V by 5 bases and J by 5 bases, and 18 bases separated the two germline ends. Germline-derived CDR1 and CDR2 are SEHNR and FQNEAQ (reference sequence). DNA for the CDR3: TGTGCCAGCAGCCACACGGACAGAAAACGTTATGGCTACACCTTC. Translation gives CASSHTDRKRYGYTF.

There are a few counts of this clone. The rearrangement uses TRBV28 and TRBJ2-7; 7 positions match TRBD1. V was pared by 9 bases and J by 4 bases, with 12 bases of the junction left unmatched. Germline lookup yields CDR1 MDHEN and CDR2 SYDVKM. The CDR3 has 14 amino acids. The CDR3 region has the DNA TGTGCCAGTCGCTGGGGGCAGGGGGTTTACGAGCAGTACTTC. This translates into CASRWGQGVYEQYF.

The chain links TRBV9 to TRBJ2-5; D could derive from TRBD1 or TRBD2 (5 bases each). The CDR3 spans 14 residues. Germline V gene data show CDR1 as SGDLS and CDR2 as YYNGEE. Trimming stripped 4 bases from V and 3 bases from J, with 13 bases between. The CDR3 reads CASSLGDGEETQYF. CDR3 DNA: TGTGCCAGCAGCCTTGGGGACGGGGAAGAGACCCAGTACTTC. The whole variable domain, filled in from reference TRBV9 and TRBJ2-5, reads DSGVTQTPKHLITATGQRVTLRCSPRSGDLSVYWYQQSLDQGLQFLIQYYNGEERAKGNILERFSAQQFPDLHSELNLSSLELGDSALYFCASSLGDGEETQYFGPGTRLLVL.

V is TRBV23-1 and J is TRBJ1-5, with 8 bases that match TRBD1. TRBV23-1 is recorded as an ORF, its role being uncertain. Trimming at V came to 10 bases and at J to 5 bases, leaving 10 bases not matched to a gene. CDR3 length equals 14 residues. CDR3 bases: TGCGCCATGCGAACCAGGGGGCCCGATCAGCCCCAGCATTTT. This translates into CAMRTRGPDQPQHF.

The chain couples TRBV27 to TRBJ1-5; 12 nucleotides align to TRBD1. CDR3 length equals 18 residues. V gave up 5 bases and J gave up 2 bases; unmatched junction bases: 10. Germline values: CDR1 MNHEY, CDR2 SMNVEV (reference sequence). The CDR3 DNA reads as TGTGCCAGCAGTCTTACCGGGACAGGGGGCAGTCGCAATCAGCCCCAGCATTTT. Translation: CASSLTGTGGSRNQPQHF.

This clone came up once. This rearrangement joins TRBV29-1 to TRBJ1-2; 8 bases are a match to TRBD1. V lost 6 bases, J lost 3 bases, and 6 bases stayed unmatched. Germline CDR1 and CDR2: SQVTM and ANQGSEA. This CDR3 has 13 amino acids. CDR3 sequence (DNA): TGCAGCGTACCGGGACAGGACCACTATGGCTACACCTTC. Its protein is CSVPGQDHYGYTF.

This clone was seen a handful of times. V usage is TRBV29-1 and J usage is TRBJ1-1, with D perhaps TRBD1 (5 bases). The V end was cut by 0 bases, the J end by 8 bases, with 13 bases between. Germline values: CDR1 SQVTM, CDR2 ANQGSEA. The CDR3 has 13 residues. Here the CDR3 DNA reads TGCAGCGTTGAAGAAGGGCGACAGAAGGAAGCTTTCTTT. Its translation is CSVEEGRQKEAFF.